The next 15 T cell receptor beta chains were all read from a single sample in a study of T cells in Graves' hyperthyroidism and ophthalmopathy. Amplification yielded TCR beta CDR3 regions, with RNA transcripts as the source. An initial round of RT-PCR targeting the TCR CDR3 relied on the HTBI primer set. One entry per CDR3 protein results from TCRdb running MiXCR on the multiplex PCR reads. This sample yields about 640,000 distinct CDR3 sequences, of which less than 25% are seen a single time; over 30% belongs to the top ten. Source material: blood. The receptors were sampled from a man between 25 and 39 years old with Graves' ophthalmopathy.

Only one count was recorded for this clonotype. V and J are TRBV25-1 and TRBJ2-1; TRBD1 might be the D (6 bases). The CDR3 spans 10 residues. Germline V CDR1 and CDR2: MGHDK, SYGVNS. V was shortened by 8 bases and J by 10 bases, with 9 bases between the two germline ends. CDR3 nucleotides: TGTGCCAGCGGACAGAGCGAGCAGTTCTTC. This encodes CASGQSEQFF. Based on the CDR3 plus reference TRBV25-1 and TRBJ2-1, the full variable domain is EADIYQTPRYLVIGTGKKITLECSQTMGHDKMYWYQQDPGMELHLIHYSYGVNSTEKGDLSSESTVSRIRTEHFPLTLESARPSHTSQYLCASGQSEQFFGPGTRLTVL.

Ten or more counts support this clonotype. J is TRBJ2-1 and V is TRBV5-1; D not resolved. Germline-derived CDR1 and CDR2 are SGHRS and YFSETQ. V lost 4 bases, J lost 10 bases, and 12 bases lay in between. CDR3 length: 12 residues. The CDR3 loop is CASSEQLDEQFF. The CDR3 DNA is TGCGCCAGCAGCGAACAGCTGGACGAGCAGTTCTTC.

This clonotype was counted between two and nine times. CDR3 loop: CSVSSGAGNEQFF. In DNA, the CDR3 is TGCAGCGTTTCGTCCGGGGCTGGCAATGAGCAGTTCTTC. The V call is TRBV29-1, the J call TRBJ2-1, with D perhaps given as TRBD1 or TRBD2 (5 bases each). V lost 5 bases and J lost 6, with 14 bases in between. CDR3 length equals 13 residues. The germline V gene encodes CDR1 SQVTM and CDR2 ANQGSEA.

The V gene is TRBV10-3, the J gene TRBJ2-3; D is uncertain. Trimming left V 0 bases short and J 5 bases short, with 15 bases between. Germline V gene sequence: CDR1 ENHRY, CDR2 SYGVKD. The CDR3 contains 16 residues. Here the CDR3 reads CAISESSLAQVDTQYF. The CDR3 coding sequence is TGTGCCATCAGTGAGTCGAGTTTAGCCCAGGTAGATACGCAGTATTTT.

The chain has TRBV7-9 and TRBJ2-6, with D perhaps assigned TRBD1 or TRBD2 (6 bases each). V was clipped by 6 bases and J by 1 base, with 16 bases between them. The CDR3 is 17 amino acids. Germline loops: CDR1 SEHNR, CDR2 FQNEAQ (reference sequence). CDR3 amino acids: CASSEMGGASGANVLTF. The DNA of the CDR3 is TGTGCCAGCAGTGAAATGGGGGGCGCTTCTGGGGCCAACGTCCTGACTTTC.

This chain connects TRBV6-5 to TRBJ2-5; D call uncertain. The CDR3 spans 12 residues. CDR1 MNHEY and CDR2 SVGAGI come from the germline V gene. Trimming stripped 5 bases from V and 3 bases from J, with 7 bases between. The DNA of the CDR3 is TGTGCCAGCAGTCACCCTAAAGAGACCCAGTACTTC. Its protein product is CASSHPKETQYF.

This clonotype was recorded at least ten times. The chain is built from TRBV12-3 or TRBV12-4 and TRBJ2-5, with 12 nucleotides matching TRBD2. The ends lost 8 bases at V and 6 bases at J; junction bases unmatched: 1. The CDR3 has 12 residues. The CDR3 loop is CASGTSGQTQYF. DNA for the CDR3: TGTGCCAGCGGGACTAGCGGGCAGACCCAGTACTTC.

This clonotype was seen ten or more times. The chain joins TRBV18 to TRBJ2-1; D might be TRBD2 (6 bases). The CDR3 spans 15 residues. V lost 3 bases and J 0 bases, leaving 9 bases between the germline ends. Germline values: CDR1 KGHSH, CDR2 LQKENI. CDR3 nucleotide sequence: TGTGCCAGCTCACCCCGCGGGACCTCCTACAATGAGCAGTTCTTC. Protein: CASSPRGTSYNEQFF.

This sequence joins TRBV29-1 and TRBJ1-1; the D gene is possibly TRBD1 (6 bases). The CDR3 is 13 residues long. Germline V gene data show CDR1 as SQVTM and CDR2 as ANQGSEA. The V end was cut by 6 bases, the J end by 0 bases, with 11 bases between. The CDR3 sequence is CSVGQILNTEAFF. The CDR3 DNA reads TGCAGCGTAGGACAGATATTGAACACTGAAGCTTTCTTT.

This clonotype was counted many times. The gene calls are TRBV28 and TRBJ2-3; TRBD1 or TRBD2 may be the D gene (6 bases each). The CDR3 has 19 residues. V gave up 1 base and J gave up 0 bases, with 20 bases separating them. CDR1 and CDR2 from the germline V gene are MDHEN and SYDVKM. CDR3 in amino acids: CASSLYPLLGGSSTDTQYF. The CDR3 coding sequence is TGTGCCAGCAGTTTATACCCCCTATTGGGGGGCTCGAGCACAGATACGCAGTATTTT.

This clonotype was detected a few times. V usage is TRBV27 and J usage is TRBJ1-6; D is undetermined. Per germline, CDR1 MNHEY and CDR2 SMNVEV (reference sequence). This CDR3 is built from 15 residues. Trimming took 3 bases from V and 0 from J, leaving 6 bases between them. The CDR3 DNA reads TGTGCCAGCAGTTTCCAGAGCTCCTATAATTCACCCCTCCACTTT. Residues: CASSFQSSYNSPLHF.

This clonotype has only a few counts. CDR3 sequence reads: CAISEGGDSNQPQHF. CDR3 coding DNA: TGTGCCATCAGTGAAGGAGGGGATAGCAATCAGCCCCAGCATTTT. The rearrangement links TRBV10-3 to TRBJ1-5, with a tentative D call TRBD1 (5 bases). V was trimmed by 3 bases and J by 0 bases, leaving 9 bases between them. CDR1 ENHRY and CDR2 SYGVKD come from the germline V gene. CDR3 length: 15 residues.

The chain is built from TRBV20-1 and TRBJ1-1; 7 bases line up with TRBD1. V shed 7 bases and J 3 bases; nucleotides not matched to a gene: 5. Germline CDR1 and CDR2: DFQATT and SNEGSKA (reference sequence). The CDR3 runs to 12 residues. This CDR3 reads CSEGAFDTEAFF. The CDR3 DNA sequence: TGCAGTGAGGGGGCCTTTGACACTGAAGCTTTCTTT.

This clonotype was counted between two and nine times. The chain employs TRBV6-1 and TRBJ1-3; D is undetermined. CDR1 and CDR2 (germline): MNHNS, SASEGT. The CDR3 has 14 amino acids. Trimming shortened V by 10 bases and J by 0 bases, and 13 bases separated the two germline ends. For the CDR3, the DNA is TGTGCCACCTCAGACGGGATCTCTGGAAACACCATATATTTT. This codes for CATSDGISGNTIYF.

There are many counts of this clonotype. V is TRBV11-2 and J is TRBJ2-2; 8 bases map to TRBD1. With 2 bases clipped from V and 2 bases from J, the junction kept 4 bases outside the gene matches. The germline V gene has CDR1 SGHAT and CDR2 FQNNGV. The CDR3 runs to 16 residues. CDR3 amino acids: CASSLFGQGNTGELFF. The CDR3 DNA follows: TGTGCCAGCAGCTTATTCGGACAGGGAAACACCGGGGAGCTGTTTTTT.